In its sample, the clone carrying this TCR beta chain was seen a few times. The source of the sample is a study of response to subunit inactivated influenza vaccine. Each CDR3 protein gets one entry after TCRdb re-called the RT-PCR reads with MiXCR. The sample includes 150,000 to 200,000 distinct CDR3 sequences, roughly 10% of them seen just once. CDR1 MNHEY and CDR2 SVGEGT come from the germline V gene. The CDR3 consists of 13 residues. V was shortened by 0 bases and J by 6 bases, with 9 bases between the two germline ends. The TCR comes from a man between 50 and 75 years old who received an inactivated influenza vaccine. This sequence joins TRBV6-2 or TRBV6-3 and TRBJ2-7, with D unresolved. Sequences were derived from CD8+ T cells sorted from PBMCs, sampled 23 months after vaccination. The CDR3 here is CASSYSLGVEQYF. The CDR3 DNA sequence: TGTGCCAGCAGTTACTCGTTGGGTGTCGAGCAGTACTTC.